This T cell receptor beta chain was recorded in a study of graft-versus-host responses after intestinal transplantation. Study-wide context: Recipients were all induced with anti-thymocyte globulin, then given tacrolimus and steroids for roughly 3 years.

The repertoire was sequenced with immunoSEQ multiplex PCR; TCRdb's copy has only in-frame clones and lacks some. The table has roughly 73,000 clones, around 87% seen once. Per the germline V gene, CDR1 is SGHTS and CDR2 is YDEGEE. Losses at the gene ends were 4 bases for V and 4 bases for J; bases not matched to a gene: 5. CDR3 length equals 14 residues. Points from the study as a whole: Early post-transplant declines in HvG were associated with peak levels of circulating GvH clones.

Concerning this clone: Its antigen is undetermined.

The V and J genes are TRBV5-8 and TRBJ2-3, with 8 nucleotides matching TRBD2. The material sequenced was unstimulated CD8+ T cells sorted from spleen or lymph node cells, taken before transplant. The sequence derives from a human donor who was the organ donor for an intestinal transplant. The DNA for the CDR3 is TGTGCCAGCAGCAGGCGGGGGGCTCCAGATACGCAGTATTTT. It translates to CASSRRGAPDTQYF.